What follows are 11 T cell receptor beta chains derived from one specimen sequenced in a study of human T cells and chemical hapten exposure. Specified time point: patch test 2, 6 weeks after DPC sensitization. Described treatment: therapeutic diphenylcyclopropenone sensitization with weekly scalp DPC. TCRdb fed the RACE reads into MiXCR, producing one record per CDR3 protein. The data show around 67,000 distinct CDR3 sequences, 8.5% seen once. The sequenced sample was whole blood, obtained in connection with sensitization to the hapten diphenylcyclopropenone (DPC). These receptors originate from a woman in her forties or fifties with alopecia areata. Some clones in this sample may be carry-over from other donors' samples.

This clonotype has a handful of counts. As the CDR3 is not closed by the conserved phenylalanine or tryptophan, this likely results from a read error. The limits of the CDR3 on the DNA are not certain, so only TCRdb's listed CDR3 is given. CDR3 residues: CASSVERSSGLAGAKRD. The rearrangement joins TRBV9 to TRBJ2-7; TRBD2 is taken as the D call from the table, unchecked against the DNA. With termini counted, the CDR3 has 17 amino acids. In germline, CDR1 is SGDLS, CDR2 YYNGEE.

The V gene is TRBV6-2 or TRBV6-3, the J gene TRBJ2-3; possibly TRBD1 for D (6 bases). Trimming took off 8 bases at V and 0 bases at J, with 18 bases between the two ends. From germline, CDR1 is MNHEY and CDR2 SVGEGT. The CDR3 runs 16 residues. The CDR3 is CASSAHQGFSTDTQYF. The CDR3 nucleotides read TGTGCCAGCTCCGCTCATCAGGGGTTTAGCACAGATACGCAGTATTTT.

The chain is built from TRBV10-3 and TRBJ2-6; D is tentatively TRBD1 or TRBD2 (5 bases each). The CDR3 is 17 amino acids. CDR1 and CDR2 (germline): ENHRY, SYGVKD. With 0 bases removed from V and 2 bases from J, the gap between germline ends came to 11 bases. CDR3 sequence: CAISESAGSTGANVLTF. The CDR3 DNA sequence: TGTGCCATCAGTGAGTCGGCAGGGAGTACTGGGGCCAACGTCCTGACTTTC.

This clonotype occurred a few times. V usage is TRBV30 and J usage is TRBJ1-5; D may be TRBD1 (6 bases). V lost 2 bases to trimming and J lost 1 base, with 6 bases between them. The CDR3 has 13 amino acids. Germline V CDR1 and CDR2: GTSNPN, SVGIG (reference sequence). This chain's CDR3 is CAWSQGSNQPQHF. Written as DNA, the CDR3 is TGTGCCTGGAGTCAGGGGAGCAATCAGCCCCAGCATTTT. Using reference TRBV30 and TRBJ1-5 for the parts outside the CDR3, the full variable domain is SQTIHQWPATLVQPVGSPLSLECTVEGTSNPNLYWYRQAAGRGLQLLFYSVGIGQISSEVPQNLSASRPQDRQFILSSKKLLLSDSGFYLCAWSQGSNQPQHFGDGTRLSIL.

The rearrangement joins TRBV7-9 to TRBJ2-5, with D perhaps TRBD2 (6 bases). V gave up 6 bases and J gave up 2 bases, with 16 bases separating them. There are 15 residues in the CDR3. Germline CDR1 is SEHNR and CDR2 is FQNEAQ (reference sequence). CDR3 protein: CASSYLAPRQETQYF. The CDR3 coding sequence is TGTGCCAGCAGTTACCTAGCGCCCAGACAAGAGACCCAGTACTTC.

The chain is built from TRBV3-1 and TRBJ2-1, with a tentative D call TRBD1 (6 bases). Germline assignment: CDR1 LGHDT and CDR2 YNNKEL (reference sequence). The V gene lost 4 bases and the J gene lost 2 bases, with 9 bases spanning the gap. This CDR3 is built from 14 residues. The CDR3, as DNA: TGTGCCAGCAGCCGCAGGACAGCCTACAATGAGCAGTTCTTC. It translates to CASSRRTAYNEQFF.

This clonotype has a count of ten or more. The chain recombines TRBV10-3 with TRBJ2-3, with 13 bases identical to TRBD2. Trimming at V came to 2 bases and at J to 5 bases, leaving 1 base not matched to a gene. This CDR3 has 15 amino acids. Per the germline V gene, CDR1 is ENHRY and CDR2 is SYGVKD. Here the CDR3 reads CAISEGLAGEDTQYF. The CDR3 region has the DNA TGTGCCATCAGTGAGGGACTAGCGGGAGAAGATACGCAGTATTTT.

This clonotype was seen repeatedly, ten times or more. The chain has TRBV5-6 and TRBJ2-2, with no clear D. CDR1 is SGHDT, CDR2 YYEEEE, per germline. The V gene lost 4 bases and the J gene lost 0 bases, with 13 bases spanning the gap. The CDR3 is 16 amino acids. The CDR3 reads CASSPIAQTNTGELFF. Here the CDR3 DNA reads TGTGCCAGCAGCCCTATCGCCCAGACGAACACCGGGGAGCTGTTTTTT.

This clonotype rates as medium-sized. The chain carries TRBV14 and TRBJ2-6; D is unclear. This CDR3 has 15 amino acids. The V and J ends lost 0 bases and 2 bases respectively, with 5 bases between them. CDR1 and CDR2 (germline): SGHDN, FVKESK. As DNA, the CDR3 is TGTGCCAGCAGCCAAGACGGAACTGGGGCCAACGTCCTGACTTTC. It specifies CASSQDGTGANVLTF.

This clonotype was seen more than once but under ten times. The rearrangement links TRBV25-1 to TRBJ2-2, with D hard to call. CDR1 and CDR2 (germline): MGHDK, SYGVNS. The CDR3 runs 11 residues. V lost 5 bases to trimming and J lost 4 bases, with 2 bases between them. CDR3 sequence (DNA): TGTGCCAGCAGTAGCACCGGGGAGCTGTTTTTT. Protein sequence: CASSSTGELFF.

The V call is TRBV24-1, the J call TRBJ2-7; the D gene is possibly TRBD1 (7 bases). V was cut by 4 bases and J by 0 bases, with 12 bases left in between. Germline CDR1 reads KGHDR; CDR2 reads SFDVKD. This CDR3 has 15 amino acids. CDR3 region: CATSESGGLSYEQYF. The CDR3 nucleotides are TGTGCCACCAGTGAATCAGGGGGGCTCTCCTACGAGCAGTACTTC.